The present entry profiles one T cell receptor (beta chain) with its context. Trimming left V 4 bases short and J 8 bases short, with 20 bases between. Per the germline V gene, CDR1 is SEHNR and CDR2 is FQNEAQ (reference sequence). The CDR3 extends over 15 amino acids. This sample was taken from a study of CD8 T cells in Susac syndrome. Sequencing targeted TCR beta in blood CD8+ and CD4+ T cells. Negative isolation yielded CD8+ and CD4+ T cells; FACS enriched TEMRA cells. With random hexamers, 0.5 to 1 ug RNA was reverse transcribed. Coverage of TCR beta CDR3 amplification by immunoSEQ multiplex PCR extended to 54 Vbeta and 13 Jbeta. One entry per CDR3 protein results from TCRdb running MiXCR on the immunoSEQ multiplex PCR reads. The data hold some 57,000 distinct CDR3 sequences, with 90% to 95% observed a single time.

The sequence came from a human donor in good health. The sequenced sample consisted of CD8+ T cells from PBMCs. The chain uses TRBV7-9 and TRBJ1-2, with no clear D. CDR3 amino acids: CASSSMPGLIGGYTF. The CDR3 coding sequence is TGTGCCAGCAGCTCCATGCCTGGCCTCATCGGGGGCTACACCTTC.